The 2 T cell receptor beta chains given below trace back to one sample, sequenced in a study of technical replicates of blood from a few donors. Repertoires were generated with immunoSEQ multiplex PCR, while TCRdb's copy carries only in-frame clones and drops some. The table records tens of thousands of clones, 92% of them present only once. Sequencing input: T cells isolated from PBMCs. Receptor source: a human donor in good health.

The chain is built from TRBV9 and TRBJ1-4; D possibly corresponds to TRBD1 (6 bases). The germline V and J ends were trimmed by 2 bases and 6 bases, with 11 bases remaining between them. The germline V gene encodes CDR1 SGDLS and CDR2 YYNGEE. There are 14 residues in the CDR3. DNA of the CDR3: TGTGCCAGCAGCGTTGGGGGACAAGATGAAAAACTGTTTTTT. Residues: CASSVGGQDEKLFF.

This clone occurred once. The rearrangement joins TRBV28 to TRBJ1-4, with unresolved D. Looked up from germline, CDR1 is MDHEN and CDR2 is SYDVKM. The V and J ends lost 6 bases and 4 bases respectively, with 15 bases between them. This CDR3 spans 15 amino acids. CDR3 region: CASRPGGPNNEKLFF. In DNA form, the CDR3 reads TGTGCCAGCAGGCCTGGAGGCCCAAATAATGAAAAACTGTTTTTT.